A selection of T cell receptor beta chains follows, all from one sample in a study of T cell changes during pregnancy in multiple sclerosis. TCRdb's table, derived via immunoSEQ multiplex PCR, lists solely in-frame clones and lacks some. The repertoire consists of some 110,000 clones, with about 93% occurring once and the leading ten covering more than 1.5%. Material: peripheral blood, obtained in the third trimester of pregnancy. The receptors originated from a female donor with multiple sclerosis, enrolled in a pregnancy study. The CDR3 runs from the conserved cysteine through the conserved F or W. Fields, in order: V gene, D gene, J gene, clone size, CDR3 DNA, CDR3 protein. The D gene is left open where the match is weak. A row's size may be missing; if present it is once, few, many or a size class.

TRBV28	TRBD2	TRBJ2-3	few	TGTGCCAGCAGCGGGGCCCGGGCGGGAGATGCAGATACGCAGTATTTT	CASSGARAGDADTQYF
TRBV19	TRBD1	TRBJ2-1	-	TGTGCCACCACGAGGAGGGACAGGGCCTACAATGAGCAGTTCTTC	CATTRRDRAYNEQFF
TRBV9	TRBD1	TRBJ2-7	-	TGTGCCAGCAGCGATGGGACAGGAAGCTACGAGCAGTACTTC	CASSDGTGSYEQYF
TRBV6-1	TRBD1	TRBJ1-6	-	TGTGCCAGCACGGGACAGGGGAATTCACCCCTCCACTTT	CASTGQGNSPLHF
TRBV6-5	TRBD1	TRBJ1-2	-	TGTGCCAGCAGGGCGACAGGGGAGAACTATGGCTACACCTTC	CASRATGENYGYTF
TRBV5-4	TRBD1	TRBJ2-3	-	TGTGCCAGCAGCTTGGGGACAGGGATTCGGACGCAGTATTTT	CASSLGTGIRTQYF
TRBV19	-	TRBJ1-5	-	TGTGCCAGTAGTCCTCGTGGGAGGAATCAGCCCCAGCATTTT	CASSPRGRNQPQHF
TRBV9	TRBD2	TRBJ2-3	-	TGTGCCAGCAGCGCCGGGACTAGCCGAAACACAGATACGCAGTATTTT	CASSAGTSRNTDTQYF
TRBV6-5	TRBD2	TRBJ2-1	-	TGTGCCAGCAGTTACAGTAGCGGGGGGGCAGGCAATGAGCAGTTCTTC	CASSYSSGGAGNEQFF
TRBV28	TRBD1	TRBJ1-1	once	TGTGCCAGCAGGGAAGGACAGGGGAACACTGAAGCTTTCTTT	CASREGQGNTEAFF
TRBV2	-	TRBJ2-2	-	TGTGCCAGCAGTGTTCAAAACACCGGGGAGCTGTTTTTT	CASSVQNTGELFF
TRBV5-1	-	TRBJ2-2	-	TGCGCCAGCAGCCCCCCCCTTACGGGGGATACCGGGGAGCTGTTTTTT	CASSPPLTGDTGELFF
TRBV27	-	TRBJ1-1	-	TGTGCCAGCAGTTCCTCACAGGGAAGTGGGACTGAAGCTTTCTTT	CASSSSQGSGTEAFF
TRBV7-2	TRBD1	TRBJ2-1	-	TGTGCCAGCAGCATCCGGGACAGGGCCTACAATGAGCAGTTCTTC	CASSIRDRAYNEQFF
TRBV5-1	-	TRBJ1-5	few	TGCGCCAGGGAGGGTTATAGCAATCAGCCCCAGCATTTT	CAREGYSNQPQHF
TRBV27	TRBD1	TRBJ1-2	-	TGTGCCAGCAGTCGACGCGGGTTCAGGGGGGCTTCAGCTAACTATGGCTACACCTTC	CASSRRGFRGASANYGYTF
TRBV29-1	TRBD1	TRBJ1-5	-	TGCAGCGTTGGGGACAGGGCCGGGCAGCCCCAGCATTTT	CSVGDRAGQPQHF
TRBV6-5	-	TRBJ2-7	-	TGTGCCAGCAGCCTCCGACAGGTCTACGAGCAGTACTTC	CASSLRQVYEQYF
TRBV6-5	-	TRBJ1-1	-	TGTGCCAGCAGTTACTCGAAGTGGGGGGGAACTGAAGCTTTCTTT	CASSYSKWGGTEAFF
TRBV30	-	TRBJ1-5	-	TGTGCCTGGAGTGTACGCCAGAATCAGCCCCAGCATTTT	CAWSVRQNQPQHF
TRBV9	-	TRBJ1-3	once	TGTGCCAGCAGCGTAGGGATCGGCGGGGATTTCGAAAACACCATATATTTT	CASSVGIGGDFENTIYF
TRBV9	-	TRBJ2-7	-	TGTGCCAGCAGCGGGGGCCCCGGCTACGAGCAGTACTTC	CASSGGPGYEQYF
TRBV4-1	TRBD2	TRBJ2-1	-	TGCGCCAGCAGCCGAGGCAGCGGGGGCTCCTACAATGAGCAGTTCTTC	CASSRGSGGSYNEQFF
TRBV10-2	TRBD1	TRBJ1-3	-	TGCGCCAGCAGTCTCTTCGGGACAGGGACTGGAAACACCATATATTTT	CASSLFGTGTGNTIYF
TRBV21-1	-	TRBJ1-4	-	TGTGCCAGCTCTCTCAACCCCAGGACAGTAAATGAAAAACTGTTTTTT	CASSLNPRTVNEKLFF
TRBV27	TRBD1	TRBJ2-2	-	TGTGCCAGCAGTCGCAGGGGGCTGGTCGACACCGGGGAGCTGTTTTTT	CASSRRGLVDTGELFF
TRBV4-1	TRBD1	TRBJ2-5	-	TGCGCCAGCAGCCAGGTGTTGGAGGCAGGGGGCGTTGAGACCCAGTACTTC	CASSQVLEAGGVETQYF
TRBV7-3	TRBD2	TRBJ2-1	-	TGTGCCAGCAGCTCCAACGGGGAGACTAGCGGGGGGGCCGGGGAGCAGTTCTTC	CASSSNGETSGGAGEQFF
TRBV11-3	-	TRBJ2-3	-	TGTGCCAGCAGCTTGGGGGCGCGGGCCCGAGGCACAGATACGCAGTATTTT	CASSLGARARGTDTQYF
TRBV29-1	-	TRBJ1-1	-	TGCAGCGCTGTCCGGGACTCCCAAGGGAACACTGAAGCTTTCTTT	CSAVRDSQGNTEAFF
TRBV30	-	TRBJ1-2	-	TGTGCCTGGAGTGTCGTCCTAAACTATGGCTACACCTTC	CAWSVVLNYGYTF
TRBV28	TRBD1	TRBJ2-7	-	TGTGCCAGCAGTCGCCGGGACAGGAGCTCCTACGAGCAGTACTTC	CASSRRDRSSYEQYF
TRBV5-1	TRBD2	TRBJ2-1	once	TGCGCCAGCAGCTTGCCCGGGGGGGGCTCCTACAATGAGCAGTTCTTC	CASSLPGGGSYNEQFF
TRBV7-2	-	TRBJ2-1	-	TGTGCCAGCAGCTTTAGGCTAGCTAAGAATGAGCAGTTCTTC	CASSFRLAKNEQFF
TRBV29-1	TRBD2	TRBJ2-1	-	TGCAGCGTTGAATTAGCGGGATACAATGAGCAGTTCTTC	CSVELAGYNEQFF
TRBV7-6	TRBD1	TRBJ1-1	once	TGTGCCAGCAGCTCACAGGGGGCGCAACCCCCTGAAGCTTTCTTT	CASSSQGAQPPEAFF
TRBV4-2	-	TRBJ1-1	-	TGTGCCAGCAGCCCTTTGAACACTGAAGCTTTCTTT	CASSPLNTEAFF
TRBV2	-	TRBJ2-7	-	TGTGCCAGCAGTCTACCTCAGGGTCTCTCCTACGAGCAGTACTTC	CASSLPQGLSYEQYF
TRBV18	-	TRBJ2-7	-	TGTGCCAGCTCAGAACAGCAGGTCCCGGCGATTGGGGAGCAGTACTTC	CASSEQQVPAIGEQYF
TRBV27	TRBD2	TRBJ2-7	-	TGTGCCAGCAGTGGGGGACTAGCGGGGGATGAGCAGTACTTC	CASSGGLAGDEQYF
TRBV27	TRBD2	TRBJ2-2	-	TGTGCCAGCAGTTCCGTGGGGGGGGCCGGGGAGCTGTTTTTT	CASSSVGGAGELFF
TRBV7-2	-	TRBJ1-5	-	TGTGCCAGCAGCTACGCAGGGACATACTATAGCAATCAGCCCCAGCATTTT	CASSYAGTYYSNQPQHF
TRBV30	TRBD1	TRBJ2-1	-	TGTGCCTGGAGTGGGACAGGCGTTCGCTCCTACAATGAGCAGTTCTTC	CAWSGTGVRSYNEQFF
TRBV18	-	TRBJ2-1	-	TGTGCCAGCTCACCTCAAAACAATGAGCAGTTCTTC	CASSPQNNEQFF
TRBV7-8	TRBD2	TRBJ2-5	once	TGTGCCAGCAGCTACGGGACTAGCGGGCTCGGGGAGACCCAGTACTTC	CASSYGTSGLGETQYF
TRBV16	-	TRBJ1-5	-	TGTGCCAGCAGCCACATGACAGGACCCTATCAGCCCCAGCATTTT	CASSHMTGPYQPQHF
TRBV7-9	-	TRBJ2-2	few	TGTGCCAGCAGCTGGGACTGGAACACCGGGGAGCTGTTTTTT	CASSWDWNTGELFF
TRBV7-2	TRBD2	TRBJ2-1	-	TGTGCCAGCAGCTTGGCGGGGGGAAATGAGCAGTTCTTC	CASSLAGGNEQFF
TRBV5-1	-	TRBJ1-3	once	TGCGCCAGCAGCCCCGGGGACTCTGGAAACACCATATATTTT	CASSPGDSGNTIYF
TRBV15	-	TRBJ1-2	-	TGTGCCACCAGCAGTAACCAGGGTGATGGCTACACCTTC	CATSSNQGDGYTF